One sample yielded the 19 T cell receptor beta chains listed below, sequenced in a study of CD8+ T cells in alopecia areata. Documented treatment: oral pan-JAK inhibitor, 5-10 mg twice daily. After isolation, RNA underwent reverse transcription to generate cDNA as the sequencing template. Using immunoSEQ multiplex PCR, the repertoire was profiled, and TCRdb retains in-frame clones only, with some absent. Of more than 150,000 clones in the sample, around 56% are singletons; the top ten hold 3% to 3.5%. This specimen consisted of CD4+ T cells sorted from blood, obtained at week 4, from a patient treated with tofacitinib. These receptors all stem from a human donor with alopecia areata.

This clone was found a few times. V and J are TRBV29-1 and TRBJ1-2; 11 bases line up with TRBD1. J was trimmed by 7 bases and V by 2 bases; bases with no gene match: 3. CDR3 size: 13 residues. The germline V gene encodes CDR1 SQVTM and CDR2 ANQGSEA. CDR3: CSVERDRGAGYTF. CDR3 coding DNA: TGCAGCGTTGAACGGGACAGGGGGGCTGGCTACACCTTC.

The chain recombines TRBV5-1 with TRBJ2-1; D ambiguous. V lost 3 bases and J 7 bases, leaving 14 bases between the germline ends. CDR1 SGHRS and CDR2 YFSETQ come from the germline V gene. The CDR3 sequence is 14 residues long. The CDR3 DNA is TGCGCCAGCAGCTGGGGAAACACGCAGAATGAGCAGTTCTTC. This codes for CASSWGNTQNEQFF.

This clone has just one count. V and J are TRBV9 and TRBJ2-2, with D possibly matching TRBD1 (6 bases). V lost 6 bases and J 6 bases, leaving 18 bases between the germline ends. The CDR3 contains 15 residues. CDR1 and CDR2 from the germline V gene are SGDLS and YYNGEE. The CDR3 coding sequence is TGTGCCAGCACCGGAGCTGGGGGCGGCGCCGGGGAGCTGTTTTTT. It is translated as CASTGAGGGAGELFF. Filled out from reference TRBV9 and TRBJ2-2, the complete variable domain reads DSGVTQTPKHLITATGQRVTLRCSPRSGDLSVYWYQQSLDQGLQFLIQYYNGEERAKGNILERFSAQQFPDLHSELNLSSLELGDSALYFCASTGAGGGAGELFFGEGSRLTVL.

The chain employs TRBV15 and TRBJ2-1; weak D call: TRBD2 (6 bases). The CDR3 sequence is 12 residues long. The V gene lost 1 base and the J gene lost 12 bases, with 10 bases spanning the gap. The germline gives CDR1 LNHNV, CDR2 YYDKDF (reference sequence). The CDR3 DNA is TGTGCCACCAGCAGAGCCCGGGACTTGCAGTTCTTC. This sequence encodes CATSRARDLQFF.

V gene TRBV5-1 combines with J gene TRBJ2-3; the match to TRBD1 covers 7 bases. The length of the CDR3 is 18 residues. Trimming at V came to 6 bases and at J to 2 bases, leaving 18 bases not matched to a gene. Germline-derived CDR1 and CDR2 are SGHRS and YFSETQ. The CDR3 spells CASNMGRTGDRVTDTQYF. The CDR3 DNA is TGCGCCAGCAATATGGGGCGAACAGGGGATAGGGTCACAGATACGCAGTATTTT.

This clone was picked up a small number of times. CDR3 in DNA: TGTGCCAGCAGTCCACAGGCGTACGAGCAGTACTTC. Its translation is CASSPQAYEQYF. The rearrangement links TRBV28 to TRBJ2-7; possible D gene TRBD1, 5 bases. CDR1 and CDR2 from the germline V gene are MDHEN and SYDVKM. There are 12 residues in the CDR3. V was clipped by 5 bases and J by 4 bases, with 9 bases between them.

J is TRBJ1-1 and V is TRBV30; D remains unclear. Germline CDR1 GTSNPN, CDR2 SVGIG (reference sequence). This CDR3 is built from 12 residues. The V end was cut by 5 bases, the J end by 4 bases, with 11 bases between. The CDR3 DNA reads as TGTGCCTGGGCCGGGGAACTCACTGAAGCTTTCTTT. Its translation is CAWAGELTEAFF.

This clone appeared a few times. The V gene is TRBV30, the J gene TRBJ2-7; 7 positions agree with TRBD1. Trimming took 1 base from V and 1 from J; bases not matched to a gene: 4. This CDR3 has 14 amino acids. Per the germline V gene, CDR1 is GTSNPN and CDR2 is SVGIG (reference sequence). CDR3 bases: TGTGCCTGGAGTGGGCACAGGGGTTCCTACGAGCAGTACTTC. Amino acid sequence: CAWSGHRGSYEQYF.

This rearrangement joins TRBV5-4 to TRBJ1-5; D uncertain. Deletions cut 3 bases from V and 2 bases from J, with 9 bases between. From germline, CDR1 is SGHNT and CDR2 YYREEE (reference sequence). CDR3 length: 14 amino acids. The CDR3 DNA reads TGTGCCAGCAGCTCCCGTATGGGCAATCAGCCCCAGCATTTT. It yields the protein CASSSRMGNQPQHF. Based on the CDR3 plus reference TRBV5-4 and TRBJ1-5, the full variable domain is ETGVTQSPTHLIKTRGQQVTLRCSSQSGHNTVSWYQQALGQGPQFIFQYYREEENGRGNFPPRFSGLQFPNYSSELNVNALELDDSALYLCASSSRMGNQPQHFGDGTRLSIL.

V usage is TRBV9 and J usage is TRBJ1-2; tentatively, D is TRBD1 (5 bases). This CDR3 contains 15 residues. V was pared by 0 bases and J by 4 bases, with 13 bases between. In germline, CDR1 is SGDLS, CDR2 YYNGEE. The CDR3, as DNA: TGTGCCAGCAGCGTAGACACCGGGACGGTCTATGGCTACACCTTC. Amino acid sequence: CASSVDTGTVYGYTF.

The rearrangement joins TRBV29-1 to TRBJ1-2; a possible D gene is TRBD1 (5 bases). This CDR3 spans 13 amino acids. V lost 2 bases and J lost 2, with 9 bases in between. CDR1 and CDR2 (germline): SQVTM, ANQGSEA. CDR3 loop: CSVEMGGNYGYTF. The DNA of the CDR3 is TGCAGCGTTGAAATGGGGGGAAACTATGGCTACACCTTC.

This chain links TRBV30 with TRBJ1-2; TRBD1 agrees at 9 bases. The germline V gene encodes CDR1 GTSNPN and CDR2 SVGIG (reference sequence). CDR3 length: 16 residues. V shed 0 bases and J 8 bases; nucleotides not matched to a gene: 13. The CDR3 sequence is CAWSVGTGRVGPGYTF. The CDR3 DNA sequence: TGTGCCTGGAGTGTCGGGACAGGGAGGGTTGGCCCAGGCTACACCTTC.

In this sample, this clone turned up a few times. The gene calls are TRBV6-5 and TRBJ2-5; 7 bases agree with TRBD1. CDR1 and CDR2 from the germline V gene are MNHEY and SVGAGI. V lost 3 bases to trimming and J lost 4 bases; unmatched junction nucleotides: 5. The CDR3 has 14 residues. Written as DNA, the CDR3 is TGTGCCAGCAGTTATTTCCGGGACAGAGAGACCCAGTACTTC. This translates into CASSYFRDRETQYF.

This clone was detected only a few times. The V gene is TRBV7-9, the J gene TRBJ2-1; TRBD2 matches 10 bases. Losses at the gene ends were 4 bases for V and 2 bases for J; bases not matched to a gene: 5. Germline loops: CDR1 SEHNR, CDR2 FQNEAQ (reference sequence). The CDR3 sequence is 16 residues long. The CDR3 sequence: CASSSGSGGPYNEQFF. In nucleotides, the CDR3 is TGTGCCAGCAGCTCCGGTAGCGGGGGGCCCTACAATGAGCAGTTCTTC.

This chain joins TRBV7-2 and TRBJ1-2; D not certain. Trimming took off 5 bases at V and 2 bases at J, with 6 bases between the two ends. Per germline, CDR1 SGHTA and CDR2 FQGNSA. CDR3 length: 12 amino acids. The CDR3, as DNA: TGTGCCAGCAGCCCCGGAAACTATGGCTACACCTTC. This encodes CASSPGNYGYTF. Full variable domain (missing parts from reference TRBV7-2 and TRBJ1-2): GAGVSQSPSNKVTEKGKDVELRCDPISGHTALYWYRQSLGQGLEFLIYFQGNSAPDKSGLPSDRFSAERTGGSVSTLTIQRTQQEDSAVYLCASSPGNYGYTFGSGTRLTVV.

The chain recombines TRBV5-1 with TRBJ1-5; weak D call: TRBD1 (6 bases). The CDR3 has 13 amino acids. Germline assignment: CDR1 SGHRS and CDR2 YFSETQ. V was shortened by 4 bases and J by 6 bases, with 11 bases between the two germline ends. The CDR3 here is CASSAQGGQPQHF. CDR3 bases: TGCGCCAGCAGCGCACAGGGAGGTCAGCCCCAGCATTTT.

CDR3 residues: CASSVDGNYGYTF. The DNA for the CDR3 is TGTGCCAGCAGTGTCGACGGAAACTATGGCTACACCTTC. V is TRBV25-1 and J is TRBJ1-2; D unresolved. Trimming stripped 4 bases from V and 2 bases from J, with 8 bases between. The CDR3 is 13 amino acids. The V gene's germline CDR1 is MGHDK and CDR2 SYGVNS.

This clone came up a few times. The chain has TRBV30 and TRBJ2-7, with D unclear. The CDR3 is made up of 12 amino acids. The germline V gene has CDR1 GTSNPN and CDR2 SVGIG (reference sequence). The V and J ends lost 2 bases and 3 bases respectively, with 8 bases between them. CDR3 bases: TGTGCCTGGAGTCCTGGCGGCTACGAGCAGTACTTC. The encoded protein is CAWSPGGYEQYF.

The rearrangement joins TRBV2 to TRBJ1-2, with D possibly being TRBD1 (5 bases). V was clipped by 4 bases and J by 8 bases, with 14 bases between them. Germline V lookup: CDR1 SNHLY, CDR2 FYNNEI. The CDR3 has 13 amino acids. CDR3 DNA: TGTGCCAGCAGTGCCGGGACGATATCCGGCTACACCTTC. Amino acids: CASSAGTISGYTF.